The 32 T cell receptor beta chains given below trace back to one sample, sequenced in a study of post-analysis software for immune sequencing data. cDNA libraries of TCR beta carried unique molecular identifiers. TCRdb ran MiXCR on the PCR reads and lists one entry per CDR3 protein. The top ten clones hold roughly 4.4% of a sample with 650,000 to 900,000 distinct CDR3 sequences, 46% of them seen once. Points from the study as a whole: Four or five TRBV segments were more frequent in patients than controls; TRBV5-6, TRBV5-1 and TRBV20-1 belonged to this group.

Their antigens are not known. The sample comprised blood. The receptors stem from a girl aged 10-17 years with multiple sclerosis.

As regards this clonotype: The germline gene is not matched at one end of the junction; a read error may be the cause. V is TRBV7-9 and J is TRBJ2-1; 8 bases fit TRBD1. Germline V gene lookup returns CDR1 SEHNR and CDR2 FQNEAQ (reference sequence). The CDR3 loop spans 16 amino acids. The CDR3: CVSSLFRTGGINEQFF. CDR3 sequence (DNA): TGTGTCAGCAGCTTATTCCGTACAGGGGGTATCAATGAGCAGTTCTTC.

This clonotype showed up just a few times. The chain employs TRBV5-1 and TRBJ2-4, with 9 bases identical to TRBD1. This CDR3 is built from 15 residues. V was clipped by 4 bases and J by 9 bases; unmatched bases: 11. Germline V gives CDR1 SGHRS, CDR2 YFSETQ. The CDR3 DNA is TGCGCCAGCAGCATCGGACAGGGGACCTGGGGCATTCAGTACTTC. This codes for CASSIGQGTWGIQYF.

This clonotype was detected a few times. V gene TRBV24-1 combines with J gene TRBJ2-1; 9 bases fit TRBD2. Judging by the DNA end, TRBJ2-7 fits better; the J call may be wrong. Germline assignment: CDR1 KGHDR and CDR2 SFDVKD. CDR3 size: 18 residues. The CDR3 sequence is CATSDWGVREGSYNEQYF. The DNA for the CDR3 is TGTGCCACCAGTGATTGGGGTGTGCGGGAGGGATCCTACAATGAGCAGTACTTC.

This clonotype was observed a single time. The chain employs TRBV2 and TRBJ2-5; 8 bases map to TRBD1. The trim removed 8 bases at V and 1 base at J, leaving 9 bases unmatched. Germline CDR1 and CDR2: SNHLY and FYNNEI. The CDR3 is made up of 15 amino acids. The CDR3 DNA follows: TGTGCCAGCGTAATAGAAGACAGGGGCCAAGAGACCCAGTACTTC. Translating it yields CASVIEDRGQETQYF.

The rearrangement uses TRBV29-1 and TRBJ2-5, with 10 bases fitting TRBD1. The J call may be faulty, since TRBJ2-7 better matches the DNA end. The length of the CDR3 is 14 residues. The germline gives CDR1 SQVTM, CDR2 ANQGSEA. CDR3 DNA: TGCAGCGTCGCCGGGACAGGGGTGTTGGGCGAGCAGTACTTC. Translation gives CSVAGTGVLGEQYF.

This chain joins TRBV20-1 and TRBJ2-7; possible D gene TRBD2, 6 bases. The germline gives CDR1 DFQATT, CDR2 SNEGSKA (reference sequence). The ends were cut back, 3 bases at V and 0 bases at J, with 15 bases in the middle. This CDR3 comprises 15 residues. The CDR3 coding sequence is TGCAGTGCTAGTCCGACCCCCGGGGGCTCCTACGAGCAGTACTTC. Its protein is CSASPTPGGSYEQYF.

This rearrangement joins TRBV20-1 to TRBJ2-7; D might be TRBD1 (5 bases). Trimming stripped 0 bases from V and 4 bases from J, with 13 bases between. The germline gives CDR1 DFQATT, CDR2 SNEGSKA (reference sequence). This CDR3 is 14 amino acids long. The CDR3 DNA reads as TGCAGTGCTAGAGATCCAGGGCTGGGTTACGAGCAGTACTTC. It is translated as CSARDPGLGYEQYF.

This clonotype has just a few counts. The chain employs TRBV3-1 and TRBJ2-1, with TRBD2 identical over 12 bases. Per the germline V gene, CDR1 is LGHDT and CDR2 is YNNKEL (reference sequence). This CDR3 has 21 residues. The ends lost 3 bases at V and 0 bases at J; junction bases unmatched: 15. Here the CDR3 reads CASSQNLVTSGRWSSYNEQFF. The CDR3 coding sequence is TGTGCCAGCAGCCAGAATCTAGTAACTAGCGGGAGGTGGAGCTCCTACAATGAGCAGTTCTTC.

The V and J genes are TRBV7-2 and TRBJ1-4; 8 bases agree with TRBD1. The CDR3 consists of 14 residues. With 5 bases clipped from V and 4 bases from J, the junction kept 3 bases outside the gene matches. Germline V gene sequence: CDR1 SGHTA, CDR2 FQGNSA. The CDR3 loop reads CASSIGQGNEKLFF. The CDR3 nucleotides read TGTGCCAGCAGCATAGGACAGGGTAATGAAAAACTGTTTTTT.

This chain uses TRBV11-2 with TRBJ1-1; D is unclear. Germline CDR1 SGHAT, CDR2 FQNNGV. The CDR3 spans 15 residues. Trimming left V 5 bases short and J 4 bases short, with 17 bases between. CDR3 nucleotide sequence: TGTGCCAGCAGCCTACTTTCAGGTAGTAGCACTGAAGCTTTCTTT. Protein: CASSLLSGSSTEAFF.

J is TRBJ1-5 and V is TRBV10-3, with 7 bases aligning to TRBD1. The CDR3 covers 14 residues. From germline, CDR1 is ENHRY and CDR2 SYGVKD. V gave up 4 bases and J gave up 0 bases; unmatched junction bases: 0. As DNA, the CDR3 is TGTGCCATCAGTGCAGGGGGTAGCAATCAGCCCCAGCATTTT. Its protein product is CAISAGGSNQPQHF.

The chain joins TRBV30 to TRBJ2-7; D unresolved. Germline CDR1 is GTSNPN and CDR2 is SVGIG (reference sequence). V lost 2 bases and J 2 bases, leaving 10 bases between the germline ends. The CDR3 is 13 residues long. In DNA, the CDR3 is TGTGCCTGGAGTTTGGGCAGAGCCTACGAGCAGTACTTC. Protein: CAWSLGRAYEQYF.

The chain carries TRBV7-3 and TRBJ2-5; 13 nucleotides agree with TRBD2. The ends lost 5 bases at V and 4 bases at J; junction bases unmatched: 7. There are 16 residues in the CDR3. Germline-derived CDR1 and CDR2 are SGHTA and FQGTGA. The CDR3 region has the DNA TGTGCCAGCAGCGCCGGACTAGCGGGAGTAGGAGAGACCCAGTACTTC. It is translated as CASSAGLAGVGETQYF.

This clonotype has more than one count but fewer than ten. CDR3 amino acids: CSASRDYGYNEQFF. The CDR3 coding sequence is TGCAGTGCCTCGCGGGACTACGGGTACAATGAGCAGTTCTTC. The chain is built from TRBV20-1 and TRBJ2-1, with TRBD2 identical over 7 bases. CDR1 and CDR2 (germline): DFQATT, SNEGSKA (reference sequence). This CDR3 spans 14 amino acids. Trimming at V came to 6 bases and at J to 4 bases, leaving 9 bases not matched to a gene.

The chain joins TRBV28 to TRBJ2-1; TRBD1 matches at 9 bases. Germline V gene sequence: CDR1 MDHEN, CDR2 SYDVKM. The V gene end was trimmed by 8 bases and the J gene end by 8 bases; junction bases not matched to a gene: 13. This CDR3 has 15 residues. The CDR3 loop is CASWRTGTGMHEQFF. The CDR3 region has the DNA TGTGCCAGCTGGAGAACCGGGACAGGGATGCATGAGCAGTTCTTC.

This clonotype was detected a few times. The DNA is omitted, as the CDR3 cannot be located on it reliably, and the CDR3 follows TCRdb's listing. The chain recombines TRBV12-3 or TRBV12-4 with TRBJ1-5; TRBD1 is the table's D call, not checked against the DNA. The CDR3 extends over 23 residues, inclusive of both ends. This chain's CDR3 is CASSPDRHGYTFGSGTADQPQHF.

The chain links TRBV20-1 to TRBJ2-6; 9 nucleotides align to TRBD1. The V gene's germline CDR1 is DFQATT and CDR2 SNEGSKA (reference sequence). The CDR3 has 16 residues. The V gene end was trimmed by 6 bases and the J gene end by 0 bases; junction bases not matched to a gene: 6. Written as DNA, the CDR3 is TGCAGTGCGAGGGACAGGGAAAGCTCTGGGGCCAACGTCCTGACTTTC. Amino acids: CSARDRESSGANVLTF.

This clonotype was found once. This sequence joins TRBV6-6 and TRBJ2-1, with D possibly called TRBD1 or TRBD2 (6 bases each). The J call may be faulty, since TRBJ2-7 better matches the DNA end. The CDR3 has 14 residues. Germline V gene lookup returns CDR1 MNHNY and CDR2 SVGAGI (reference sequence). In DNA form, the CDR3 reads TGTGCCAGCAAGGGGGGTCCTAGGTCCTACGAGCAGTACTTC. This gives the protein CASKGGPRSYEQYF.

The CDR3, as DNA: TGTGCCAGCAGTTATTCTCTTCGGGCACCCCTCCACTTT. Translating it yields CASSYSLRAPLHF. This rearrangement joins TRBV6-2 or TRBV6-3 to TRBJ1-6; D call uncertain. Trimming removed 3 bases from V and 11 bases from J, with 11 bases in between. In germline, CDR1 is MNHEY, CDR2 SVGEGT. The CDR3 contains 13 residues.

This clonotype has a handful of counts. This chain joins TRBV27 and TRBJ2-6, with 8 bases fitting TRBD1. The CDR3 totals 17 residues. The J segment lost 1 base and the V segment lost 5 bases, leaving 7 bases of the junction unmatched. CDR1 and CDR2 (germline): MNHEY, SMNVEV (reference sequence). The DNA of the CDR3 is TGTGCCAGCAGTACCGGACAGGGAGTTTCTGGGGCCAACGTCCTGACTTTC. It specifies CASSTGQGVSGANVLTF.

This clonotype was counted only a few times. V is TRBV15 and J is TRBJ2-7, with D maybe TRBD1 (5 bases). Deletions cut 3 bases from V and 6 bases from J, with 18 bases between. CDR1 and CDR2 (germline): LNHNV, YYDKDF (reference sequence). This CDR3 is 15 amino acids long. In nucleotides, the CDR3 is TGTGCCACCAGCAGCCAAGGGGATTTCCGCCGCGAGCAGTACTTC. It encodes CATSSQGDFRREQYF.

CDR3 in amino acids: CAIREASGLTDTQYF. The CDR3 bases are TGTGCCATCCGGGAGGCTAGCGGCTTGACAGATACGCAGTATTTT. This chain links TRBV10-3 with TRBJ2-3; 7 bases agree with TRBD2. V shed 8 bases, J shed 3 bases, and the junction held 11 bases outside the gene matches. The CDR3 totals 15 residues. Germline CDR1 is ENHRY and CDR2 is SYGVKD.

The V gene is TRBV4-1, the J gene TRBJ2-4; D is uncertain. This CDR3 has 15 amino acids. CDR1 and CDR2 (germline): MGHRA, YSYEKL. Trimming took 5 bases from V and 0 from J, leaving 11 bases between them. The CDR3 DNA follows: TGCGCCAGCAGCGAGACGGCCCTAGCCAAAAACATTCAGTACTTC. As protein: CASSETALAKNIQYF.

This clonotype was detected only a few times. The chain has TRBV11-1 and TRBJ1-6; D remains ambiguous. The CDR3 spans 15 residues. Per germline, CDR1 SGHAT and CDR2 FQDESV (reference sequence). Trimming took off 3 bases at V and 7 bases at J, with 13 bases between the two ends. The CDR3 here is CASSFDGPLNSPLHF. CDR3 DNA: TGTGCCAGCAGCTTCGACGGACCCCTAAATTCACCCCTCCACTTT.

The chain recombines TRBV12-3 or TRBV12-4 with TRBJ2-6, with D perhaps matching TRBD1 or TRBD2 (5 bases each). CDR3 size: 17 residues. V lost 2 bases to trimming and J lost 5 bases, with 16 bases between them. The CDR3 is CASSLRVGAGRANVLTF. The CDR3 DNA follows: TGTGCCAGCAGTTTACGCGTCGGGGCAGGGAGGGCCAACGTCCTGACTTTC.

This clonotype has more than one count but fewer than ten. The CDR3 DNA is TGCAGCGTCGGGGACGGGAAGGGGGCAGATACGCAGTATTTT. Translated, it gives CSVGDGKGADTQYF. The chain combines TRBV29-1 with TRBJ2-3; possibly TRBD1 for D (6 bases). The length of the CDR3 is 14 residues. Germline CDR1 reads SQVTM; CDR2 reads ANQGSEA. Trimming took off 6 bases at V and 4 bases at J, with 17 bases between the two ends.

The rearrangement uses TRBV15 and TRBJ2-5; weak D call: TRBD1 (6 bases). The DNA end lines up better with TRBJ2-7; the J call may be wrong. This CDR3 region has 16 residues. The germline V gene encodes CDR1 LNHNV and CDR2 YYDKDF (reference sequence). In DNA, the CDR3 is TGTGCCACCAGCAGCCACAGGGATGGGCTTACCTACGAGCAGTACTTC. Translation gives CATSSHRDGLTYEQYF.

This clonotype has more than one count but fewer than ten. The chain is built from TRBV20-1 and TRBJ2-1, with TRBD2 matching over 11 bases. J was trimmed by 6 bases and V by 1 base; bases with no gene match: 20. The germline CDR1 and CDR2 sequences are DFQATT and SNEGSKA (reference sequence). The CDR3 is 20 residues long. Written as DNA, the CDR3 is TGCAGTGCTAGAGGCCCCCTTTTAGCGGGAGGGCGGGTACTAAGCAATGAGCAGTTCTTC. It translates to CSARGPLLAGGRVLSNEQFF.

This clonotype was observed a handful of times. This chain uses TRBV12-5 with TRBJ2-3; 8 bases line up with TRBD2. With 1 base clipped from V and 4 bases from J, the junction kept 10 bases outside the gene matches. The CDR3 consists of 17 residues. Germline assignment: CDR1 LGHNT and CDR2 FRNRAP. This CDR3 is CASGLARDGRASDTQYF. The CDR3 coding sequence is TGTGCTAGTGGTTTGGCCCGTGACGGGAGGGCCTCAGATACGCAGTATTTT.

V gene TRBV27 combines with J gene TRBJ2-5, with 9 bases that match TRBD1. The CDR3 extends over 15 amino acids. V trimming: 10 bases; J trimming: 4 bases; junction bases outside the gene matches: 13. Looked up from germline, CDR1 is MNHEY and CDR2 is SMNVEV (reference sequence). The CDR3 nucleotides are TGTGCCACCCGCGTCCGGGACAGGGCGGGAGAGACCCAGTACTTC. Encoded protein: CATRVRDRAGETQYF.

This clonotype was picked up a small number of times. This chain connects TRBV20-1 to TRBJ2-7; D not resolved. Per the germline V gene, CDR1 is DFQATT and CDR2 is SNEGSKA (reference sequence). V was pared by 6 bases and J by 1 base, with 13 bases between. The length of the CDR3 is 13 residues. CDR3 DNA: TGCAGTGCCCCCCCGAGTTGGTCCTACGAGCAGTACTTC. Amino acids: CSAPPSWSYEQYF.

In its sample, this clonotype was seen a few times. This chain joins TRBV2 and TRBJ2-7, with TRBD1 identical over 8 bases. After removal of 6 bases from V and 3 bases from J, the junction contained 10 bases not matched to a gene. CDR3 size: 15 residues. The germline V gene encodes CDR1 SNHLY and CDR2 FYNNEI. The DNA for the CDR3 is TGTGCCAGCAGGGCGGACAGGGCAGGGCTCTACGAGCAGTACTTC. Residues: CASRADRAGLYEQYF.